The sequence of this T cell receptor (beta chain) was determined in a study of T-cell reconstitution after alpha-beta-depleted transplantation in children. The CDR3 spans 12 residues. Germline-derived CDR1 and CDR2 are DFQATT and SNEGSKA (reference sequence). The TCRbeta library incorporated unique molecular identifiers. TCRdb re-called the PCR reads through MiXCR, storing one row per CDR3 protein. The table includes about 980,000 distinct CDR3 sequences, roughly 29% detected once. The genes are TRBV20-1 and TRBJ2-3; D assignment may be TRBD1 or TRBD2 (6 bases each). This sequence was found in a boy younger than two who had a stem cell transplant for SCID, so the T cells may come from the graft donor. The sequenced sample was PBMCs, mostly from graft donor cells, obtained 360 days after TCRalphabeta/CD19-depleted stem cell transplant. The CDR3 nucleotides read TGCAGACCGGGGGCAGGCACAGATACGCAGTATTTT. Translation gives CRPGAGTDTQYF.